These 2 T cell receptor beta chains originate from one sample sequenced in a study of control samples from healthy donors and cancer patients. Sequencing used immunoSEQ multiplex PCR; TCRdb keeps in-frame clones, though not all of them. Among 120,000 or so clones, 87% were seen once, and the ten largest hold 2.9%. Sequencing was performed on blood. The origin of the receptors is a man aged 60-69 years in good health.

CDR3 sequence (DNA): TGTGCCAGCAGTTACTCCGGACAGACCTACGAGCAGTACTTC. It codes for CASSYSGQTYEQYF. V and J are TRBV6-5 and TRBJ2-7; TRBD1 might be the D (6 bases). From germline, CDR1 is MNHEY and CDR2 SVGAGI. The ends were cut back, 0 bases at V and 2 bases at J, with 8 bases in the middle. The CDR3 spans 14 residues.

The V gene is TRBV7-3, the J gene TRBJ1-6, with D unclear. The CDR3 covers 13 residues. Trimming removed 4 bases at V and 10 bases at J, with 11 bases between. Germline values: CDR1 SGHTA, CDR2 FQGTGA. The CDR3 region has the DNA TGTGCCAGCAGCTCAGGACTAAACTCACCCCTCCACTTT. It yields the protein CASSSGLNSPLHF.